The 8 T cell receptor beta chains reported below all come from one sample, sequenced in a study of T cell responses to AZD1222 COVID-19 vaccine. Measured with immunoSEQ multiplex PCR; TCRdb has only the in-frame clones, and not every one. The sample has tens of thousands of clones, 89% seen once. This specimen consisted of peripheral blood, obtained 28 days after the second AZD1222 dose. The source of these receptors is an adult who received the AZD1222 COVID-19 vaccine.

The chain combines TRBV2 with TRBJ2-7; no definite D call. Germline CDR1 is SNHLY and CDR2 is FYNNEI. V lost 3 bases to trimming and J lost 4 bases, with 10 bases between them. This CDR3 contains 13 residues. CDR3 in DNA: TGTGCCAGCAGTGAGGTCGGAACATACGAGCAGTACTTC. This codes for CASSEVGTYEQYF.

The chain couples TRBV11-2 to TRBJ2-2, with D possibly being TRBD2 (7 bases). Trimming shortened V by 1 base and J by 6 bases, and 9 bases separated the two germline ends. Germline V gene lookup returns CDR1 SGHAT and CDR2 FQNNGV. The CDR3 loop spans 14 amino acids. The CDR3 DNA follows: TGTGCCAGCAGCTTAGTGGGGGGGCCCGGGGAGCTGTTTTTT. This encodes CASSLVGGPGELFF.

CDR3 sequence reads: CAISEPLRGAQETQYF. As DNA, the CDR3 is TGTGCCATCAGTGAGCCCTTGCGGGGGGCCCAAGAGACCCAGTACTTC. The chain joins TRBV10-3 to TRBJ2-5, with 8 bases identical to TRBD2. The CDR3 length is 16 residues. Looked up from germline, CDR1 is ENHRY and CDR2 is SYGVKD. The junction had 6 bases not matched to a gene; V was cut back by 2 bases and J by 1 base.

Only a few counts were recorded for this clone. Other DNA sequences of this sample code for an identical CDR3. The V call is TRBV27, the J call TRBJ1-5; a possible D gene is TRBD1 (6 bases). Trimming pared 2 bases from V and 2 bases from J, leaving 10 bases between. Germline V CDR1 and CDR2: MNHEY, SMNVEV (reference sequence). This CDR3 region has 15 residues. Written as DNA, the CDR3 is TGTGCCAGCAGTTTACAGGGGTTGGGCAATCAGCCCCAGCATTTT. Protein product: CASSLQGLGNQPQHF.

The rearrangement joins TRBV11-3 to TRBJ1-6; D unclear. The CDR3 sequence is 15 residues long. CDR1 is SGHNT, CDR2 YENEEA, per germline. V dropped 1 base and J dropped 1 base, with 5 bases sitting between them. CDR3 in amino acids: CASSLGGSYNSPLHF. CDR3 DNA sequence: TGTGCCAGCAGCTTAGGGGGTTCCTATAATTCACCCCTCCACTTT.

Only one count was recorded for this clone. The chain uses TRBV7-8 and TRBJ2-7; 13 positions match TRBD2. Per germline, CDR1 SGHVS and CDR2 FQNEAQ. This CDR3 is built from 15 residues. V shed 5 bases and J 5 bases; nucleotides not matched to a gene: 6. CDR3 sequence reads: CASSGTSGTRHEQYV. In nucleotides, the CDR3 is TGTGCCAGCAGCGGGACTAGCGGGACCCGTCACGAGCAGTACGTC.

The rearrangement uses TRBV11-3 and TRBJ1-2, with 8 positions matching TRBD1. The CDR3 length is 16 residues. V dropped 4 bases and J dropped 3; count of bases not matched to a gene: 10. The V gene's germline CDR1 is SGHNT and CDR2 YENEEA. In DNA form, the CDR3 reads TGTGCCAGCAGCTCCCCTGGACAGGGAGGTGACTATGGCTACACCTTC. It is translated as CASSSPGQGGDYGYTF.

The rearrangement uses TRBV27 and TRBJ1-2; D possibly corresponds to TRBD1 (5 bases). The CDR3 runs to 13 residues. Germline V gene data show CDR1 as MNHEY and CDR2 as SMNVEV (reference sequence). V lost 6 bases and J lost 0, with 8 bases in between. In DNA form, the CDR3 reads TGTGCCAGCAGGCCAGGGACTAACTATGGCTACACCTTC. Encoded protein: CASRPGTNYGYTF.